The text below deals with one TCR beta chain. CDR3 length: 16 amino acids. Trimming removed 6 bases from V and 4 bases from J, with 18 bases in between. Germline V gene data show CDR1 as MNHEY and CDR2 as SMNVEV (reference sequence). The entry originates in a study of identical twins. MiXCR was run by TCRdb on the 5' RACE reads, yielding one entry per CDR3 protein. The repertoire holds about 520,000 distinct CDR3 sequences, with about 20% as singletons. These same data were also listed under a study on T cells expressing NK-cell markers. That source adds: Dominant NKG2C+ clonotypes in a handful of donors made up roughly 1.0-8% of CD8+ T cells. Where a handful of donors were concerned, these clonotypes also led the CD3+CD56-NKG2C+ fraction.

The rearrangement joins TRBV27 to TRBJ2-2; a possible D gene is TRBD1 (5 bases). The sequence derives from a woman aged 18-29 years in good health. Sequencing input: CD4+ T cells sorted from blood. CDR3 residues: CASSPPGHRPTGELFF. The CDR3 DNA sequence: TGTGCCAGCAGCCCCCCCGGACACCGTCCCACCGGGGAGCTGTTTTTT.